This TCR beta chain was captured by sequencing in a study of circulating and synovial CD4+ cells in juvenile arthritis. Some clones are missing from TCRdb's copy, which holds only in-frame ones; the method was immunoSEQ multiplex PCR. The data contain about 36,000 clones, approximately 94% of them singletons. The ends were cut back, 1 base at V and 3 bases at J, with 9 bases in the middle. CDR1 and CDR2 from the germline V gene are KGHSH and LQKENI. The CDR3 is 15 amino acids. General study points: Vbeta family usage analysis did not detect the pathogenic-like versus bulk difference. These blood cells shared more CDR3 sequences with synovium than bulk blood. Some such blood samples were as oligoclonal as synovium. CPL versus bulk CD4 samples: T cell genome counts differed by at least an order of magnitude.

Worth noting for this clone: Its target is not known. Other DNA sequences within the sample encode an identical CDR3.

The rearrangement uses TRBV18 and TRBJ1-4; TRBD1 is a possible D gene (6 bases). This TCR derives from a human donor with juvenile idiopathic arthritis. The material sequenced was CD4+ T cells from blood. CDR3 in DNA: TGTGCCAGCTCACCACGGGGACAAGCTAATGAAAAACTGTTTTTT. Translation: CASSPRGQANEKLFF. Together with reference TRBV18 and TRBJ1-4, the CDR3 gives the full variable domain: NAGVMQNPRHLVRRRGQEARLRCSPMKGHSHVYWYRQLPEEGLKFMVYLQKENIIDESGMPKERFSAEFPKEGPSILRIQQVVRGDSAAYFCASSPRGQANEKLFFGSGTQLSVL.